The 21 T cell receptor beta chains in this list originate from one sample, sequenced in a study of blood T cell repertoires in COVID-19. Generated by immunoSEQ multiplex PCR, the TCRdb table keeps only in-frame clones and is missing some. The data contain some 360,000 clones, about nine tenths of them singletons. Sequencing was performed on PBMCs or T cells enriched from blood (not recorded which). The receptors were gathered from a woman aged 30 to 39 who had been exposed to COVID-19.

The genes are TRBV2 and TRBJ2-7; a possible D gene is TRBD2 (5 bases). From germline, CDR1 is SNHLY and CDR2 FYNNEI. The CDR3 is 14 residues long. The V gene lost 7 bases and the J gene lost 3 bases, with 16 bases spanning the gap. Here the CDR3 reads CASTPRGLSYEQYF. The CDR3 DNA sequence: TGTGCCAGCACCCCCAGAGGACTGAGCTACGAGCAGTACTTC.

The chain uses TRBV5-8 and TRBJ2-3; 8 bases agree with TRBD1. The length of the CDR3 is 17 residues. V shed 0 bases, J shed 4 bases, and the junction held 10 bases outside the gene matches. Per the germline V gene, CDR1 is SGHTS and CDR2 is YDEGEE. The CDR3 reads CASSLAGRGRLADTQYF. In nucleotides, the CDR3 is TGTGCCAGCAGCTTGGCGGGCAGGGGGCGCTTAGCAGATACGCAGTATTTT. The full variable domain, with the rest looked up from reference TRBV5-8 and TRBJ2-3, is EAGVTQSPTHLIKTRGQQATLRCSPISGHTSVYWYQQALGLGLQFLLWYDEGEERNRGNFPPRFSGRQFPNYSSELNVNALELEDSALYLCASSLAGRGRLADTQYFGPGTRLTVL.

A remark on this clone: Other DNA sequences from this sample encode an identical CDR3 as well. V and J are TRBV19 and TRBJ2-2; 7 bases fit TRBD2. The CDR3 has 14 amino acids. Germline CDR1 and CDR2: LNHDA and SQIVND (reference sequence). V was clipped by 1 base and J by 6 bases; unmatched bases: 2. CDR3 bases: TGTGCCAGTAGTATAGGGGCGGGAGCCGGGGAGCTGTTTTTT. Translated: CASSIGAGAGELFF. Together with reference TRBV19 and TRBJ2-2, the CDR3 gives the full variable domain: DGGITQSPKYLFRKEGQNVTLSCEQNLNHDAMYWYRQDPGQGLRLIYYSQIVNDFQKGDIAEGYSVSREKKESFPLTVTSAQKNPTAFYLCASSIGAGAGELFFGEGSRLTVL.

The CDR3 region is CASSLLGQGNQPQHF. In nucleotides, the CDR3 is TGTGCCAGCAGCTTATTGGGACAGGGGAATCAGCCCCAGCATTTT. The gene calls are TRBV7-8 and TRBJ1-5, with TRBD1 matching over 10 bases. Germline values: CDR1 SGHVS, CDR2 FQNEAQ. The V segment lost 2 bases and the J segment 4 bases; nucleotides outside the gene matches: 2. The CDR3 consists of 15 residues.

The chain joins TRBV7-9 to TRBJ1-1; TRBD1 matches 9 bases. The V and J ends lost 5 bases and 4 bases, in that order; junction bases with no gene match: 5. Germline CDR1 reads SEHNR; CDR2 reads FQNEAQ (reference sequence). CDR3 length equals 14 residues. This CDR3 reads CASSALTGGTEAFF. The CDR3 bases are TGTGCCAGCAGCGCCCTGACAGGGGGCACTGAAGCTTTCTTT. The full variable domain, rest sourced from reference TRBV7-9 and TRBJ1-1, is DTGVSQNPRHKITKRGQNVTFRCDPISEHNRLYWYRQTLGQGPEFLTYFQNEAQLEKSRLLSDRFSAERPKGSFSTLEIQRTEQGDSAMYLCASSALTGGTEAFFGQGTRLTVV.

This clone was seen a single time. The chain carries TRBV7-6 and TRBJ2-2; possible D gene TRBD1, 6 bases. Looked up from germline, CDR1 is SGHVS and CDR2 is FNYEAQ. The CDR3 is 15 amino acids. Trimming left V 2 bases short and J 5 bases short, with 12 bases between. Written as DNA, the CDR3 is TGTGCCAGCAGCTTATACAGGGTGGGGACCGGGGAGCTGTTTTTT. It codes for CASSLYRVGTGELFF.

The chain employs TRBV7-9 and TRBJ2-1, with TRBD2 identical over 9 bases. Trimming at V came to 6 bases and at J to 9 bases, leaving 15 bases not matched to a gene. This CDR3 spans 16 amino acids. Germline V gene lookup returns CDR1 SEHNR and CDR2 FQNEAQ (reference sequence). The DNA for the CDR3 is TGTGCCAGCAGGCGATTGGGGGGACTAGCCGGTCTTGAGCAGTTCTTC. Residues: CASRRLGGLAGLEQFF.

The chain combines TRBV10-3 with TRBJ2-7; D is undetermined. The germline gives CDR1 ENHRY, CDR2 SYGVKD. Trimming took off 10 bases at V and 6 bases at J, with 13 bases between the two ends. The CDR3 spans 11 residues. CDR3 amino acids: CATASVSEQYF. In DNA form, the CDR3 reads TGTGCCACCGCCTCAGTCTCCGAGCAGTACTTC.

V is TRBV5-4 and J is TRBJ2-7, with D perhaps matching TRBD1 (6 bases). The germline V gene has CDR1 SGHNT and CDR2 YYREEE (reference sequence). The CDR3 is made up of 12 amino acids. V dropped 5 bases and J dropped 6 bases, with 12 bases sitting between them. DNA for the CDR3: TGTGCCAGCAGACCACAGGGTGGCGAGCAGTACTTC. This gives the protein CASRPQGGEQYF.

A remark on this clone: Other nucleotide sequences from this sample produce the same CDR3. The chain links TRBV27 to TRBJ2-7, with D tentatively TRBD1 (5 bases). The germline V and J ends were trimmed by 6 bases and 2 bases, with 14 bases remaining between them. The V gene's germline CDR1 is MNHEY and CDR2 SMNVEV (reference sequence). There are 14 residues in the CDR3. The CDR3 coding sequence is TGTGCCAGCAGCTCCCAGGGTTCAGCCTACGAGCAGTACTTC. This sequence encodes CASSSQGSAYEQYF.

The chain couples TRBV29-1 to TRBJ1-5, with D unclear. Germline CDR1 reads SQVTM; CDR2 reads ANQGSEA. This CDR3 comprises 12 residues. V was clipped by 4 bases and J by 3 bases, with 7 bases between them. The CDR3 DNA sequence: TGCAGCGTTGCCAGTATCAATCAGCCCCAGCATTTT. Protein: CSVASINQPQHF. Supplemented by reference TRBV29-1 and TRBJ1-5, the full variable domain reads SAVISQKPSRDICQRGTSLTIQCQVDSQVTMMFWYRQQPGQSLTLIATANQGSEATYESGFVIDKFPISRPNLTFSTLTVSNMSPEDSSIYLCSVASINQPQHFGDGTRLSIL.

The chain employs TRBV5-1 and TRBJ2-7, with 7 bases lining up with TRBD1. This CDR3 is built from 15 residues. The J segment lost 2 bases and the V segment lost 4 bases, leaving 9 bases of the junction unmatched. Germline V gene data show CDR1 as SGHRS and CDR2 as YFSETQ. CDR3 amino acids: CASSTQGIWAYEQYF. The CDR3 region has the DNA TGCGCCAGCAGCACACAGGGGATTTGGGCCTACGAGCAGTACTTC. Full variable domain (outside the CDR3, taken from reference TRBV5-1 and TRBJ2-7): KAGVTQTPRYLIKTRGQQVTLSCSPISGHRSVSWYQQTPGQGLQFLFEYFSETQRNKGNFPGRFSGRQFSNSRSEMNVSTLELGDSALYLCASSTQGIWAYEQYFGPGTRLTVT.

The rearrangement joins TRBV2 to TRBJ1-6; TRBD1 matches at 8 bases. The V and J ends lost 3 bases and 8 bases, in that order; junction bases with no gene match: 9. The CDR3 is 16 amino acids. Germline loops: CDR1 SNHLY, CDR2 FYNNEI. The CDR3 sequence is CASSDRTGMGDSPLHF. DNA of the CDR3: TGTGCCAGCAGTGATAGGACAGGGATGGGGGATTCACCCCTCCACTTT.

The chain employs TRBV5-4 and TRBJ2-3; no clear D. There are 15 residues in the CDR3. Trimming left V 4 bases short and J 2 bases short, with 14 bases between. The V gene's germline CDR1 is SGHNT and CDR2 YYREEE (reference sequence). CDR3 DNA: TGTGCCAGCAGCCCTCCTCTAGGAACCACAGATACGCAGTATTTT. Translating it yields CASSPPLGTTDTQYF.

This CDR3 is CASRIRGSGNTIYF. Here the CDR3 DNA reads TGTGCCAGCCGGATAAGGGGGTCTGGAAACACCATATATTTT. The chain is built from TRBV27 and TRBJ1-3; D perhaps matches TRBD1 (6 bases). The CDR3 totals 14 residues. Trimming shortened V by 8 bases and J by 1 base, and 12 bases separated the two germline ends. Germline loops: CDR1 MNHEY, CDR2 SMNVEV (reference sequence).

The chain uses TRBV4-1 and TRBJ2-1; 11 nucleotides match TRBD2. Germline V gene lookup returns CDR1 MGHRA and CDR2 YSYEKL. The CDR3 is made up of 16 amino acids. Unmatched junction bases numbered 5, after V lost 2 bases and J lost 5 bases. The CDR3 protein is CASSQPGLAVNNEQFF. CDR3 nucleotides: TGCGCCAGCAGCCAACCGGGACTAGCGGTGAACAATGAGCAGTTCTTC.

CDR3 region: CASNLGGSYNEQFF. The DNA for the CDR3 is TGTGCCAGTAACCTGGGGGGCTCCTACAATGAGCAGTTCTTC. This chain connects TRBV19 to TRBJ2-1; weak D call: TRBD2 (6 bases). The CDR3 is 14 residues long. CDR1 and CDR2 from the germline V gene are LNHDA and SQIVND (reference sequence). V dropped 7 bases and J dropped 0 bases, with 10 bases sitting between them.

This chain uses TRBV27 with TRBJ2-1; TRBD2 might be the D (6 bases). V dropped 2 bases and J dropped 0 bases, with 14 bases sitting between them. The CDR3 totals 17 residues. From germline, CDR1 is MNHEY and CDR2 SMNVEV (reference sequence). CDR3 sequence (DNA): TGTGCCAGCAGTTTAGGCCGGGACTTTGTCTCCTACAATGAGCAGTTCTTC. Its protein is CASSLGRDFVSYNEQFF.

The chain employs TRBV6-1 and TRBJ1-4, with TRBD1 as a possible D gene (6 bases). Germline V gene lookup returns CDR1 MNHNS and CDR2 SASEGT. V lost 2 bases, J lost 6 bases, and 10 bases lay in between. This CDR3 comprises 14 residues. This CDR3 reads CASSETGTDEKLFF. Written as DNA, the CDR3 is TGTGCCAGCAGTGAAACAGGGACGGATGAAAAACTGTTTTTT.

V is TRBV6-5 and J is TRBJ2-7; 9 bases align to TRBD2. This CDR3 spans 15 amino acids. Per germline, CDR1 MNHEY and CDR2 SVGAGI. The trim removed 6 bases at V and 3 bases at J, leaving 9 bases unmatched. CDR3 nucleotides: TGTGCCAGCAGAACCCAAGCGGGAGGATTCTACGAGCAGTACTTC. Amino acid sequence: CASRTQAGGFYEQYF.

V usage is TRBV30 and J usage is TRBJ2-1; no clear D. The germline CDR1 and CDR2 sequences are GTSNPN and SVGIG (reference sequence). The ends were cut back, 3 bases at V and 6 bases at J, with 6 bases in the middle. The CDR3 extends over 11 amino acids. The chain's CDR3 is CAWSHSNEQFF. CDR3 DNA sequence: TGTGCCTGGAGCCATAGCAATGAGCAGTTCTTC.